The 11 T cell receptor beta chains reported below all come from one sample, sequenced in a study of blood T cell repertoires in COVID-19. Some clones are missing from TCRdb's copy, which holds only in-frame ones; the method was immunoSEQ multiplex PCR. The sample carries some 120,000 clones, 65% to 85% recorded once. Material: peripheral blood. These receptors originate from an elderly man with active or convalescent COVID-19.

V is TRBV10-3 and J is TRBJ2-2; the D gene is possibly TRBD2 (5 bases). The germline V gene has CDR1 ENHRY and CDR2 SYGVKD. The CDR3 extends over 15 amino acids. With 3 bases removed from V and 7 bases from J, the gap between germline ends came to 15 bases. The CDR3 here is CAISDSPDYGGELFF. The CDR3 DNA reads as TGTGCCATCAGTGACTCTCCAGACTACGGCGGGGAGCTGTTTTTT.

The chain couples TRBV27 to TRBJ1-2; 11 bases are a match to TRBD1. Germline values: CDR1 MNHEY, CDR2 SMNVEV (reference sequence). This CDR3 has 17 amino acids. The trim removed 4 bases at V and 7 bases at J, leaving 14 bases unmatched. The CDR3 bases are TGTGCCAGCAGTTCCCCGCCGGACAGGGGGCAAAGGGGTGGCTACACCTTC. Its translation: CASSSPPDRGQRGGYTF.

The chain recombines TRBV11-2 with TRBJ2-5, with TRBD2 matching 8 bases. The J segment lost 4 bases and the V segment lost 5 bases, leaving 12 bases of the junction unmatched. The CDR3 has 16 amino acids. The germline CDR1 and CDR2 sequences are SGHAT and FQNNGV. This CDR3 reads CASSLAGGGVGETQYF. DNA of the CDR3: TGTGCCAGCAGCCTCGCGGGGGGCGGTGTGGGAGAGACCCAGTACTTC.

This clone was observed a handful of times. The same CDR3 arises from other DNA sequences in this sample as well. The J gene is TRBJ1-6, the V gene TRBV19, with TRBD1 as a possible D gene (6 bases). The germline V gene encodes CDR1 LNHDA and CDR2 SQIVND (reference sequence). CDR3 length: 14 amino acids. V was shortened by 5 bases and J by 6 bases, with 11 bases between the two germline ends. The CDR3 protein is CASSPTGSNSPLHF. DNA for the CDR3: TGTGCCAGTAGTCCCACAGGGTCTAATTCACCCCTCCACTTT.

The chain links TRBV10-3 to TRBJ2-5; D possibly corresponds to TRBD1 (5 bases). CDR3 length: 15 residues. Germline V gene sequence: CDR1 ENHRY, CDR2 SYGVKD. V lost 10 bases to trimming and J lost 3 bases, with 21 bases between them. The CDR3 region has the DNA TGTGCCACCCAGGGATCAGGGATGGTGGAAGAGACCCAGTACTTC. Translated: CATQGSGMVEETQYF.

J is TRBJ1-4 and V is TRBV20-1; D might be TRBD1 (5 bases). The CDR3 sequence is 14 residues long. V was pared by 3 bases and J by 10 bases, with 18 bases between. Germline V gives CDR1 DFQATT, CDR2 SNEGSKA (reference sequence). The CDR3 nucleotides are TGCAGTGCTAGTGTTCCCGGGGGGGAGGTAAAACTGTTTTTT. Amino acids: CSASVPGGEVKLFF.

V usage is TRBV6-5 and J usage is TRBJ2-7; 9 nucleotides align to TRBD1. The V and J ends lost 6 bases and 3 bases, in that order; junction bases with no gene match: 3. Germline V gene data show CDR1 as MNHEY and CDR2 as SVGAGI. This CDR3 spans 13 amino acids. The CDR3 region is CASRRQGDYEQYF. Here the CDR3 DNA reads TGTGCCAGCAGACGACAGGGGGACTACGAGCAGTACTTC.

The genes are TRBV5-6 and TRBJ2-7; TRBD1 might be the D (6 bases). Germline V CDR1 and CDR2: SGHDT, YYEEEE. The CDR3 length is 13 residues. Trimming stripped 4 bases from V and 3 bases from J, with 11 bases between. The CDR3: CASSPGTIYEQYF. In DNA form, the CDR3 reads TGTGCCAGCAGCCCAGGGACAATCTACGAGCAGTACTTC.

The chain uses TRBV10-3 and TRBJ1-6, with 10 nucleotides matching TRBD1. CDR1 and CDR2 (germline): ENHRY, SYGVKD. The CDR3 covers 15 residues. Unmatched junction bases numbered 1, after V lost 0 bases and J lost 8 bases. The CDR3: CAISESGQGYSPLHF. The CDR3 region has the DNA TGTGCCATCAGTGAGTCGGGACAGGGGTATTCACCCCTCCACTTT.

This chain uses TRBV4-1 with TRBJ1-6; TRBD1 matches at 8 bases. CDR3 length equals 16 residues. CDR1 MGHRA and CDR2 YSYEKL come from the germline V gene. With 4 bases clipped from V and 4 bases from J, the junction kept 6 bases outside the gene matches. The CDR3 loop reads CASSLGQDIYNSPLHF. The CDR3 region has the DNA TGCGCCAGCAGCCTGGGACAGGACATTTATAATTCACCCCTCCACTTT.

The chain is built from TRBV7-2 and TRBJ2-5; perhaps TRBD2 as D (5 bases). Germline CDR1 SGHTA, CDR2 FQGNSA. Deletions cut 4 bases from V and 5 bases from J, with 14 bases between. This CDR3 has 14 amino acids. CDR3 region: CASSSRRGAETQYF. The CDR3 DNA reads TGTGCCAGCAGCTCCCGTCGGGGTGCGGAGACCCAGTACTTC. Full variable domain (missing parts from reference TRBV7-2 and TRBJ2-5): GAGVSQSPSNKVTEKGKDVELRCDPISGHTALYWYRQSLGQGLEFLIYFQGNSAPDKSGLPSDRFSAERTGGSVSTLTIQRTQQEDSAVYLCASSSRRGAETQYFGPGTRLLVL.